One and the same sample provided the 30 T cell receptor beta chains below, sequenced in a study of blood T cell repertoires in COVID-19. This table comes from immunoSEQ multiplex PCR, and its TCRdb copy is limited to in-frame clones, with some not included. The table lists under 80,000 clones, about 86% of them singletons. Sequenced input: peripheral blood. These TCRs come from a man aged 50-60 years with active COVID-19.

J is TRBJ1-2 and V is TRBV5-1; D unresolved. The CDR3 length is 15 residues. V lost 4 bases and J 4 bases, leaving 17 bases between the germline ends. CDR1 SGHRS and CDR2 YFSETQ come from the germline V gene. CDR3 sequence reads: CASSPAGERGYGYTF. CDR3 nucleotide sequence: TGCGCCAGCAGCCCGGCCGGGGAGCGGGGCTATGGCTACACCTTC.

The V gene is TRBV6-2 or TRBV6-3, the J gene TRBJ2-7; 13 bases are shared with TRBD2. With 6 bases clipped from V and 3 bases from J, the junction kept 11 bases outside the gene matches. The germline V gene encodes CDR1 MNHEY and CDR2 SVGEGT. The CDR3 loop spans 17 amino acids. CDR3 sequence: CASSPRLAGGTRYEQYF. In DNA, the CDR3 is TGTGCCAGCAGCCCTCGACTAGCGGGAGGCACCCGCTACGAGCAGTACTTC.

The chain joins TRBV18 to TRBJ2-6, with a possible D match to TRBD1 (6 bases). V dropped 6 bases and J dropped 2 bases, with 14 bases sitting between them. The CDR3 totals 16 residues. CDR1 and CDR2 (germline): KGHSH, LQKENI. In nucleotides, the CDR3 is TGTGCCAGCTCGACTCAGGGGTGGACTGGGGCCAACGTCCTGACTTTC. This codes for CASSTQGWTGANVLTF.

This chain connects TRBV3-1 (or the pseudogene TRBV3-2) to TRBJ2-7, with TRBD2 matching over 7 bases. The trim removed 1 base at V and 9 bases at J, leaving 9 bases unmatched. Per germline, CDR1 LGHDT and CDR2 YNNKEL (reference sequence). The CDR3 contains 14 residues. The CDR3 loop is CASSQAGGGFGQYF. CDR3 coding DNA: TGTGCCAGCAGCCAAGCGGGAGGAGGCTTCGGGCAGTACTTC.

The chain combines TRBV7-9 with TRBJ2-5, with 7 bases aligning to TRBD2. The trim removed 3 bases at V and 5 bases at J, leaving 6 bases unmatched. Looked up from germline, CDR1 is SEHNR and CDR2 is FQNEAQ (reference sequence). The CDR3 loop spans 14 amino acids. The CDR3 coding sequence is TGTGCCAGCAGCTTCGGCGGGAGTATTGAGACCCAGTACTTC. The encoded protein is CASSFGGSIETQYF. Combining the CDR3 with reference TRBV7-9 and TRBJ2-5 gives the whole variable domain DTGVSQNPRHKITKRGQNVTFRCDPISEHNRLYWYRQTLGQGPEFLTYFQNEAQLEKSRLLSDRFSAERPKGSFSTLEIQRTEQGDSAMYLCASSFGGSIETQYFGPGTRLLVL.

The chain employs TRBV9 and TRBJ2-2; D possibly corresponds to TRBD2 (7 bases). Trimming took 0 bases from V and 4 from J, leaving 13 bases between them. Germline values: CDR1 SGDLS, CDR2 YYNGEE. This CDR3 has 16 amino acids. This CDR3 is CASSVARGRGTGELFF. The CDR3 DNA follows: TGTGCCAGCAGCGTAGCTAGGGGGAGGGGCACCGGGGAGCTGTTTTTT.

This clone appeared a single time. The rearrangement joins TRBV20-1 to TRBJ2-2; D is possibly TRBD2 (6 bases). The ends were cut back, 3 bases at V and 2 bases at J, with 10 bases in the middle. CDR1 and CDR2 from the germline V gene are DFQATT and SNEGSKA (reference sequence). This CDR3 contains 14 residues. The CDR3 DNA reads TGCAGTGCTAGTAAACTAGCCAACACCGGGGAGCTGTTTTTT. Translation gives CSASKLANTGELFF.

The rearrangement links TRBV5-1 to TRBJ1-2; 7 bases match TRBD1. Unmatched junction bases numbered 7, after V lost 0 bases and J lost 5 bases. There are 15 residues in the CDR3. The germline CDR1 and CDR2 sequences are SGHRS and YFSETQ. The CDR3 here is CASSLERARGYGYTF. The CDR3 DNA follows: TGCGCCAGCAGCTTGGAACGGGCCAGGGGGTATGGCTACACCTTC.

This chain links TRBV6-5 with TRBJ2-7; no clear D gene. Trimming shortened V by 2 bases and J by 4 bases, and 12 bases separated the two germline ends. This CDR3 region has 14 residues. Germline assignment: CDR1 MNHEY and CDR2 SVGAGI. Here the CDR3 DNA reads TGTGCCAGCAGTTACGCCAGAGACTTGTACGAGCAGTACTTC. Translation gives CASSYARDLYEQYF.

The chain uses TRBV5-4 and TRBJ2-1; 12 bases line up with TRBD2. V gave up 0 bases and J gave up 4 bases; unmatched junction bases: 5. This CDR3 is built from 17 residues. Germline V CDR1 and CDR2: SGHNT, YYREEE (reference sequence). The CDR3 loop reads CASSLVWTSGAYNEQFF. The CDR3 region has the DNA TGTGCCAGCAGCTTGGTTTGGACTAGCGGGGCATACAATGAGCAGTTCTTC.

The chain has TRBV5-1 and TRBJ1-3; D is perhaps TRBD1 (6 bases). The germline gives CDR1 SGHRS, CDR2 YFSETQ. The CDR3 spans 16 residues. V shed 4 bases and J shed 0 bases, with 14 bases lying between them. The CDR3 is CASSHGDNNSGNTIYF. The CDR3 nucleotides are TGCGCCAGCAGCCACGGGGACAACAACTCTGGAAACACCATATATTTT.

This clone was picked up a small number of times. The rearrangement joins TRBV4-3 to TRBJ2-6; TRBD2 might be the D (6 bases). This CDR3 is built from 16 residues. Germline V CDR1 and CDR2: LGHNA, YSLEER. V was clipped by 1 base and J by 0 bases, with 7 bases between them. The CDR3, as DNA: TGCGCCAGCAGCCAAGGGGGGGACTCTGGGGCCAACGTCCTGACTTTC. The encoded protein is CASSQGGDSGANVLTF.

This rearrangement joins TRBV6-2 or TRBV6-3 to TRBJ1-5; no firm D call. The V and J ends lost 4 bases and 7 bases respectively, with 14 bases between them. The CDR3 totals 14 residues. The germline gives CDR1 MNHEY, CDR2 SVGEGT. The CDR3 protein is CASSFSSSRQPQHF. As DNA, the CDR3 is TGTGCCAGCAGTTTTAGTTCCAGCAGGCAGCCCCAGCATTTT.

The chain recombines TRBV18 with TRBJ2-7; 8 bases are a match to TRBD1. Germline V gene sequence: CDR1 KGHSH, CDR2 LQKENI. The CDR3 totals 15 residues. Trimming removed 5 bases from V and 8 bases from J; junction bases left unmatched: 14. DNA of the CDR3: TGTGCCAGCTCAATAAGTCCGACAGGGGACCGGCAGCAGTACTTC. Protein: CASSISPTGDRQQYF.

CDR3 bases: TGTGCCAGCAGCCACCGCCCGCTAGTGCCGGGGGAGACCCAGTACTTC. Encoded protein: CASSHRPLVPGETQYF. The chain employs TRBV11-3 and TRBJ2-5, with D possibly TRBD2 on 5 matching bases. Germline CDR1 SGHNT, CDR2 YENEEA. V lost 5 bases to trimming and J lost 5 bases, with 21 bases between them. The CDR3 sequence is 16 residues long.

The rearrangement uses TRBV7-6 and TRBJ2-1; maybe TRBD1 (6 bases). The V end was cut by 2 bases, the J end by 1 base, with 15 bases between. The CDR3 contains 17 residues. CDR1 is SGHVS, CDR2 FNYEAQ, per germline. The CDR3 region has the DNA TGTGCCAGCAGCTTACTTGGCGCCAGGGGTTCCTACAATGAGCAGTTCTTC. This codes for CASSLLGARGSYNEQFF. The variable domain in full, with the rest retrieved from reference TRBV7-6 and TRBJ2-1, is GAGVSQSPRYKVTKRGQDVALRCDPISGHVSLYWYRQALGQGPEFLTYFNYEAQQDKSGLPNDRFSAERPEGSISTLTIQRTEQRDSAMYRCASSLLGARGSYNEQFFGPGTRLTVL.

This sequence joins TRBV7-9 and TRBJ1-5; no firm D call. Trimming shortened V by 3 bases and J by 2 bases, and 8 bases separated the two germline ends. Germline CDR1 SEHNR, CDR2 FQNEAQ (reference sequence). This CDR3 comprises 14 residues. DNA for the CDR3: TGTGCCAGCAGCTTCCTCGGGGGCAATCAGCCCCAGCATTTT. Its protein product is CASSFLGGNQPQHF.

This clone occurred once. The genes are TRBV7-6 and TRBJ2-1, with TRBD2 matching 10 bases. V lost 1 base to trimming and J lost 6 bases; unmatched junction nucleotides: 18. Germline V CDR1 and CDR2: SGHVS, FNYEAQ. The CDR3 is made up of 20 amino acids. CDR3: CASSLEMLAGVPLRGNEQFF. DNA of the CDR3: TGTGCCAGCAGCTTAGAGATGCTAGCGGGAGTCCCACTACGCGGCAATGAGCAGTTCTTC.

V usage is TRBV6-6 and J usage is TRBJ1-4, with TRBD1 matching 7 bases. This CDR3 is 16 amino acids long. V shed 6 bases, J shed 0 bases, and the junction held 7 bases outside the gene matches. Germline loops: CDR1 MNHNY, CDR2 SVGAGI (reference sequence). CDR3 bases: TGTGCCAGCAGCCGACAGGGTCCCGCAACTAATGAAAAACTGTTTTTT. Translation: CASSRQGPATNEKLFF.

V gene TRBV29-1 combines with J gene TRBJ1-4; unclear D gene. This CDR3 is built from 12 residues. The germline CDR1 and CDR2 sequences are SQVTM and ANQGSEA. The V end was cut by 7 bases, the J end by 5 bases, with 11 bases between. Here the CDR3 DNA reads TGCAGCGCCAGTATCTCAAATGAAAAACTGTTTTTT. It is translated as CSASISNEKLFF.

In regard to this clone: An end of the junction differs from the germline gene, which may be a read error. J is TRBJ2-7 and V is TRBV7-8; the D gene is possibly TRBD1 (6 bases). This CDR3 is 16 amino acids long. Looked up from germline, CDR1 is SGHVS and CDR2 is FQNEAQ. The CDR3 DNA reads TGTGCCAGCAGCTTAGGGCTTCGGCCCTCGATTGGGGGCAGCGTGTGG. Its translation: CASSLGLRPSIGGSVW.

The chain combines TRBV7-8 with TRBJ1-1; D possibly corresponds to TRBD1 (6 bases). Per germline, CDR1 SGHVS and CDR2 FQNEAQ. This CDR3 has 14 residues. Trimming pared 1 base from V and 4 bases from J, leaving 10 bases between. In nucleotides, the CDR3 is TGTGCCAGCAGCTTAGAAGGGGGAGTCACTGAAGCTTTCTTT. Protein product: CASSLEGGVTEAFF.

The chain links TRBV6-2 or TRBV6-3 to TRBJ2-3; weak D call: TRBD1 (5 bases). CDR3 length equals 15 residues. CDR1 MNHEY and CDR2 SVGEGT come from the germline V gene. V dropped 3 bases and J dropped 5 bases, with 15 bases sitting between them. The chain's CDR3 is CASSYFGRAQDTQYF. Here the CDR3 DNA reads TGTGCCAGCAGTTATTTTGGCAGGGCCCAAGATACGCAGTATTTT.

The chain has TRBV7-2 and TRBJ2-7; 9 positions agree with TRBD2. Germline CDR1 and CDR2: SGHTA and FQGNSA. V dropped 3 bases and J dropped 5; count of bases not matched to a gene: 5. The CDR3 covers 14 residues. The CDR3 DNA reads as TGTGCCAGCAGCTTTGTGACTAGCGGTCACGAGCAGTACTTC. Translation: CASSFVTSGHEQYF.

The chain is built from TRBV7-8 and TRBJ2-1; TRBD2 agrees at 7 bases. The junction had 6 bases not matched to a gene; V was cut back by 1 base and J by 9 bases. This CDR3 region has 14 residues. Germline CDR1 is SGHVS and CDR2 is FQNEAQ. Written as DNA, the CDR3 is TGTGCCAGCAGCTTAGGGACTAGTTCCGGTGAGCAGTTCTTC. Its translation is CASSLGTSSGEQFF.

This sequence joins TRBV5-4 and TRBJ1-6; 10 nucleotides align to TRBD1. The CDR3 sequence is 15 residues long. The trim removed 3 bases at V and 10 bases at J, leaving 7 bases unmatched. Germline V gives CDR1 SGHNT, CDR2 YYREEE (reference sequence). The CDR3 bases are TGTGCCAGCAGCTCACCGGGACAGGGGAAATCACCCCTCCACTTT. Protein: CASSSPGQGKSPLHF. Filled out from reference TRBV5-4 and TRBJ1-6, the complete variable domain reads ETGVTQSPTHLIKTRGQQVTLRCSSQSGHNTVSWYQQALGQGPQFIFQYYREEENGRGNFPPRFSGLQFPNYSSELNVNALELDDSALYLCASSSPGQGKSPLHFGNGTRLTVT.

The genes are TRBV7-3 and TRBJ2-1, with 10 bases aligning to TRBD2. Germline-derived CDR1 and CDR2 are SGHTA and FQGTGA. This CDR3 is built from 19 residues. The ends lost 5 bases at V and 2 bases at J; junction bases unmatched: 15. Written as DNA, the CDR3 is TGTGCCAGCAGCCGCGAGGCGGCTAGCGGGAGTAGACCCTACAATGAGCAGTTCTTC. Its translation: CASSREAASGSRPYNEQFF.

The chain has TRBV19 and TRBJ2-7, with TRBD1 as a possible D gene (6 bases). The CDR3 runs to 13 residues. The germline V gene has CDR1 LNHDA and CDR2 SQIVND (reference sequence). Trimming cost V 5 bases and J 2 bases, with 10 bases left between them. CDR3 residues: CASSRQVTYEQYF. In DNA, the CDR3 is TGTGCCAGTAGTCGACAGGTAACCTACGAGCAGTACTTC.

The J gene is TRBJ2-1, the V gene TRBV7-9; tentative D call: TRBD1 (8 bases). V lost 10 bases and J 6 bases, leaving 16 bases between the germline ends. CDR1 is SEHNR and CDR2 is FQNEAQ in the germline V gene (reference sequence). The CDR3 is 13 residues long. CDR3 protein: CAIDRGGGNEQFF. The CDR3 DNA reads TGTGCCATAGACAGGGGCGGGGGCAATGAGCAGTTCTTC.

The chain employs TRBV28 and TRBJ2-7; D is perhaps TRBD2 (5 bases). The V and J ends lost 4 bases and 0 bases respectively, with 16 bases between them. The germline V gene has CDR1 MDHEN and CDR2 SYDVKM. This CDR3 contains 16 residues. This chain's CDR3 is CASSSLGSTSSYEQYF. Written as DNA, the CDR3 is TGTGCCAGCAGTTCTTTGGGGAGCACAAGCTCCTACGAGCAGTACTTC.